This TCR beta chain was obtained from a study of cytomegalovirus exposure and HLA in healthy donors. General study points: The investigators catalogued 160 or so TCR beta chains as cytomegalovirus-associated. Within a later analysis, the majority of CMV-associated TCR beta chains appeared HLA-restricted.

As concerns this clone: What it recognizes is unknown.

Healthy donors of bone marrow made up the group. Trimming took 3 bases from V and 8 from J; bases not matched to a gene: 5. CDR1 is SQVTM and CDR2 is ANQGSEA in the germline V gene. The CDR3 is made up of 13 amino acids. In the PCR, 60 Vbeta and 13 Jbeta primers were used. Per the original methods: There were around 78 million unique TCR beta chains by a later count, and some 10 million of them were shared. The table came from immunoSEQ multiplex PCR; TCRdb's copy has only in-frame clones and leaves some out. V and J calls plus clone size are reproduced from that table; the DNA served to infer D and trimming. The data hold approximately 150,000 clones, with around 65% observed a single time.

Sequencing used PBMCs. The clonotype was recovered from a young woman in good health and CMV-seropositive. The J gene is TRBJ1-2, the V gene TRBV29-1; TRBD1 aligns across 11 bases. The CDR3 protein is CSVDGTGGRGYTF. CDR3 coding DNA: TGCAGCGTTGATGGGACAGGGGGACGAGGCTACACCTTC.